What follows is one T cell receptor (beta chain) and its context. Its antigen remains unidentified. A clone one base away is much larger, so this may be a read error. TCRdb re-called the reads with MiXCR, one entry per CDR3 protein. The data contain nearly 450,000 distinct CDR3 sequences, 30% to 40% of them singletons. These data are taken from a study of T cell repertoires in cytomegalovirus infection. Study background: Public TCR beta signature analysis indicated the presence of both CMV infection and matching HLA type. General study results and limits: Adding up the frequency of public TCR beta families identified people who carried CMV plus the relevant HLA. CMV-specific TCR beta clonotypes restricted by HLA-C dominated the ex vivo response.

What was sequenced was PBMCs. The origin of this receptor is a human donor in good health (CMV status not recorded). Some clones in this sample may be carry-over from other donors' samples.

The CDR3 reads CASSPHSGVYEQYF. In DNA, the CDR3 is TGTGCCAGCAGCCCTCATAGCGGGGTCTACGAGCAGTACTTC. The gene calls are TRBV12-3 or TRBV12-4 and TRBJ2-7, with 8 bases lining up with TRBD2. This CDR3 comprises 14 residues. Losses at the gene ends were 6 bases for V and 3 bases for J; bases not matched to a gene: 7.